The 16 T cell receptor beta chains given below trace back to one sample, sequenced in a study of OX40 agonist ivuxolimab in advanced cancers. Sequencing used immunoSEQ multiplex PCR; TCRdb keeps in-frame clones, though not all of them. The table shows more than 70,000 clones, with 85% occurring only once. The starting material was CD4+ or CD8+ T cells sorted from blood, obtained in a trial of the OX40 agonist ivuxolimab. The receptors derive from an adult with an advanced solid tumor such as melanoma, head and neck, liver or kidney cancer.

V usage is TRBV11-2 and J usage is TRBJ2-3, with TRBD2 matching over 9 bases. CDR3 length equals 17 residues. Germline values: CDR1 SGHAT, CDR2 FQNNGV. The V segment lost 3 bases and the J segment 6 bases; nucleotides outside the gene matches: 13. CDR3: CASSFGPGTSMRDTQYF. In nucleotides, the CDR3 is TGTGCCAGCAGCTTTGGGCCCGGGACTAGCATGAGGGATACGCAGTATTTT.

The chain employs TRBV27 and TRBJ2-7; no clear D gene. The germline V gene encodes CDR1 MNHEY and CDR2 SMNVEV (reference sequence). This CDR3 is built from 13 residues. V gave up 5 bases and J gave up 0 bases, with 8 bases separating them. The DNA of the CDR3 is TGTGCCAGCAGTGTTCGGTACTCCTACGAGCAGTACTTC. Protein: CASSVRYSYEQYF.

The V gene is TRBV9, the J gene TRBJ1-1, with 7 bases fitting TRBD1. After removal of 3 bases from V and 0 bases from J, the junction contained 8 bases not matched to a gene. CDR3 length: 16 amino acids. Germline V gives CDR1 SGDLS, CDR2 YYNGEE. The CDR3: CASSAFTGTVNTEAFF. CDR3 coding DNA: TGTGCCAGCAGCGCCTTTACCGGGACAGTGAACACTGAAGCTTTCTTT.

The chain combines TRBV11-3 with TRBJ1-4; D unclear. The V gene lost 5 bases and the J gene lost 5 bases, with 9 bases spanning the gap. The CDR3 sequence is 13 residues long. The germline V gene has CDR1 SGHNT and CDR2 YENEEA. CDR3 residues: CASSQGVNEKLFF. The CDR3 DNA reads as TGTGCCAGCAGCCAAGGTGTCAATGAAAAACTGTTTTTT.

The chain joins TRBV7-2 to TRBJ2-2, with 8 bases matching TRBD2. This CDR3 has 15 amino acids. CDR1 SGHTA and CDR2 FQGNSA come from the germline V gene. The ends lost 2 bases at V and 8 bases at J; junction bases unmatched: 7. CDR3 protein: CASSLWSGRGGELFF. The CDR3 DNA reads TGTGCCAGCAGCTTATGGAGCGGGAGAGGGGGGGAGCTGTTTTTT.

The chain carries TRBV5-1 and TRBJ2-7; no clear D gene. The V end was cut by 5 bases, the J end by 3 bases, with 12 bases between. CDR3 size: 13 residues. Germline V gene sequence: CDR1 SGHRS, CDR2 YFSETQ. CDR3 residues: CASSEAPNYEQYF. The CDR3 DNA sequence: TGCGCCAGCAGTGAGGCTCCGAACTACGAGCAGTACTTC. Variable domain in full (rest from reference TRBV5-1 and TRBJ2-7): KAGVTQTPRYLIKTRGQQVTLSCSPISGHRSVSWYQQTPGQGLQFLFEYFSETQRNKGNFPGRFSGRQFSNSRSEMNVSTLELGDSALYLCASSEAPNYEQYFGPGTRLTVT.

The chain employs TRBV15 and TRBJ2-5; TRBD2 is a possible D gene (6 bases). The length of the CDR3 is 17 residues. V gave up 2 bases and J gave up 2 bases, with 18 bases separating them. Germline CDR1 LNHNV, CDR2 YYDKDF (reference sequence). In nucleotides, the CDR3 is TGTGCCACCAGCAGACCTTTGGGTAGCGGACGACAAGAGACCCAGTACTTC. It is translated as CATSRPLGSGRQETQYF.

The chain carries TRBV5-1 and TRBJ1-5, with D unresolved. V lost 0 bases and J 0 bases, leaving 7 bases between the germline ends. The CDR3 runs 15 residues. Germline lookup yields CDR1 SGHRS and CDR2 YFSETQ. CDR3 protein: CASSLAPDSNQPQHF. The DNA of the CDR3 is TGCGCCAGCAGCTTGGCCCCAGATAGCAATCAGCCCCAGCATTTT. The full variable domain, with the rest looked up from reference TRBV5-1 and TRBJ1-5, is KAGVTQTPRYLIKTRGQQVTLSCSPISGHRSVSWYQQTPGQGLQFLFEYFSETQRNKGNFPGRFSGRQFSNSRSEMNVSTLELGDSALYLCASSLAPDSNQPQHFGDGTRLSIL.

This clone has only one observation. The chain carries TRBV6-5 and TRBJ2-7; D tentatively reads TRBD1 or TRBD2 (5 bases each). The CDR3 has 14 amino acids. V was clipped by 10 bases and J by 2 bases, with 18 bases between them. Germline CDR1 and CDR2: MNHEY and SVGAGI. CDR3 coding DNA: TGTGCCACTTCGTCCGGGGCCCACACCTACGAGCAGTACTTC. It yields the protein CATSSGAHTYEQYF.

The table lists this clone with a few counts. This CDR3 is also generated by other DNA sequences in the sample. The rearrangement uses TRBV6-5 and TRBJ2-5; D gene uncertain. The germline V gene encodes CDR1 MNHEY and CDR2 SVGAGI. The CDR3 sequence is 13 residues long. Trimming cost V 0 bases and J 5 bases, with 7 bases left between them. The CDR3 reads CASSYSVGETQYF. The CDR3 coding sequence is TGTGCCAGCAGTTACTCGGTAGGGGAGACCCAGTACTTC.

The chain has TRBV27 and TRBJ2-1, with D possibly TRBD1 on 6 matching bases. The germline V and J ends were trimmed by 5 bases and 4 bases, with 18 bases remaining between them. The CDR3 loop spans 16 amino acids. The germline CDR1 and CDR2 sequences are MNHEY and SMNVEV (reference sequence). The CDR3 nucleotides read TGTGCCAGCAGTCCATGGACAGTTGACTTTTACAATGAGCAGTTCTTC. Its protein is CASSPWTVDFYNEQFF.

This chain uses TRBV5-1 with TRBJ2-5, with 12 bases identical to TRBD2. Looked up from germline, CDR1 is SGHRS and CDR2 is YFSETQ. J was trimmed by 4 bases and V by 4 bases; bases with no gene match: 11. The CDR3 runs 17 residues. The CDR3 protein is CASSLGLAGGLGETQYF. The CDR3 DNA reads as TGCGCCAGCAGCCTTGGTCTAGCGGGGGGGCTCGGAGAGACCCAGTACTTC.

The rearrangement uses TRBV5-1 and TRBJ2-5, with TRBD1 matching 8 bases. In germline, CDR1 is SGHRS, CDR2 YFSETQ. This CDR3 contains 14 residues. Trimming cost V 6 bases and J 4 bases; bases outside gene matches: 8. The CDR3 nucleotides are TGCGCCAGCAACCCGCAGGGGGCTCGAGAGACCCAGTACTTC. Its protein product is CASNPQGARETQYF.

The chain employs TRBV5-1 and TRBJ2-3; 8 bases match TRBD2. Trimming took 4 bases from V and 0 from J; bases not matched to a gene: 7. The CDR3 runs 16 residues. Germline loops: CDR1 SGHRS, CDR2 YFSETQ. The CDR3 region is CASSLTGTRSTDTQYF. The CDR3 DNA follows: TGCGCCAGCAGCCTGACCGGGACTAGGAGCACAGATACGCAGTATTTT.

V is TRBV5-4 and J is TRBJ1-4; D remains ambiguous. V lost 4 bases and J 11 bases, leaving 9 bases between the germline ends. CDR3 length equals 11 residues. Germline loops: CDR1 SGHNT, CDR2 YYREEE (reference sequence). CDR3 sequence reads: CASSPLGKLFF. The CDR3 nucleotides are TGTGCCAGCAGCCCATTGGGTAAACTGTTTTTT.

The chain recombines TRBV5-4 with TRBJ1-3; TRBD1 aligns across 7 bases. With 4 bases clipped from V and 2 bases from J, the junction kept 3 bases outside the gene matches. Germline assignment: CDR1 SGHNT and CDR2 YYREEE (reference sequence). This CDR3 spans 14 amino acids. This CDR3 reads CASSRDRTGNTIYF. The CDR3 DNA sequence: TGTGCCAGCAGCCGGGACAGAACTGGAAACACCATATATTTT.